The present T cell receptor beta chain was sequenced within a study of shared clonotypes between healthy human individuals (dated by TCRdb to about 2020). At the level of the whole study: The cohort included a few men and a couple of women between 18 and 49 years of age. Per donor, leukapheresis produced somewhere between about 0.8 and 9.5 billion PBMCs. The study deeply sequenced blood TCR repertoires of about 5 healthy adults to estimate repertoire size and the extent of clonotype sharing between individuals. For each donor, CD4 naive and CD4 memory were each given three plates, CD8 naive was given two plates, and CD8 memory was given one plate. To increase sequencing depth and limit assay-specific biases, different laboratories used diverse techniques to prepare libraries and sequence TCR repertoires. General findings and caveats noted by the study authors: When several donors were compared, the shared fraction of clonotypes was about 5.5% for naive CD4, approximately 3.3% for naive CD8, roughly 2.5% for memory CD4, and 0.4% for memory CD8. Clonotypes shared by all four sorted-subset donors showed higher generation probabilities than non-shared clonotypes. Based on pairwise subsampling, the degree of clonotype sharing among donors was expected to be affected by sequencing depth. Naive subsets generally had larger estimated clonotype richness than memory subsets. Incomplete sequencing was indicated by rarefaction of sorted-subset datasets, despite the large sequencing depth. Because the study included only a small number of donors, the genetic and exposure-history diversity represented was limited. Sampling was limited to blood, and TCR repertoires in tissue likely differ from TCR repertoires in blood.

Using the deep immunoSEQ assay, TCR CDR3 regions were amplified from genomic DNA by multiplex PCR. Extracted genomic DNA from each cell subset was distributed evenly across all wells of several immunoSEQ 96-well plates, and each plate was treated as a replicate. For sorted subsets, approximately 0.2 ug of genomic DNA, equivalent to 30,000 or so T cell genomes, went into each replicate PCR. The purified libraries were quantified using a Qubit 3.0 fluorometer, sized with a Bioanalyzer 2100, and then quantified again using the KAPA Library Quantification kit. A separate single-read 150-cycle Illumina NextSeq 550 flow cell was used to sequence each immunoSEQ 96-well plate. The authors' analysis ran thus. The immunoSEQ output contained only junctional sequences without quality scores, so filtering could not match that applied to full-length reads. To assign V/J genes and CDR3, sequences were annotated using PyIR, a Python wrapper for IgBLAST v1.9, with IMGT germline references. Any read was removed if the V/J assignment was weak (E-value above 1e-6), the CDR3 was missing, or the read contained stop codons, out-of-frame junctions, or ambiguous translated residues. V3J clonotypes were defined as sequences sharing the same inferred V gene, J gene, and CDR3 amino acid sequence. Percentage overlap between repertoires was computed as shared unique clonotypes divided by the size of the smaller repertoire. RTK rarefaction, the Chao1 estimator, and Recon v2.1 estimates of unobserved clonotypes were used to assess repertoire richness. For all TCRbeta clonotypes obtained by the gDNA method from a few donors, generation probabilities were computed with OLGA. Sourced from immuneACCESS, this table was stored by TCRdb with only in-frame sequences that have V and J called. A share of the clones is absent; for the studies checked, an unresolved V gene accounts for under half, and the remainder has no known explanation. That table is the source of V, J and clone size, and D and trimming were worked out from the DNA. The sample contains roughly 2.2 million clones, about nine tenths of them found a single time. Of the sample, about 0.41% is held by the ten largest clones.

This clone was seen once. Its antigen is currently not known. No base qualities exist here, and no much larger clone lies one base off it. Donors were healthy HIV-negative adults with no recently reported acute infections or vaccinations. Every donor was a Caucasian adult living in Nashville, Tennessee, USA. CD4+ T cells were enriched through magnetic negative selection, after which naive cells were positively selected on CD45RA and the remaining negative fraction served as the memory subset. Blood was obtained by leukapheresis, after which PBMCs were separated by Ficoll-Histopaque density gradient centrifugation and cryopreserved in liquid nitrogen vapor phase. Analytical flow cytometry was used to check the purity and quantity of every magnetically sorted T cell population. Each sorted fraction had its genomic DNA isolated and then quantified by UV absorbance on a Nanodrop 2000c. This TCR was recovered from a man between 18 and 35 years old in good health. Some clones in this sample may be carry-over from other donors' samples. The sequenced material came from naive CD4+ T cells from PBMCs. This sample's cell subset or site label indicates: CD45RA+ positively selected.

The nucleotide sequence is TGTGCCAGTACCCCGACAGGGGGCCGGGACGAGCAGTACTTC. This codes for CASTPTGGRDEQYF. The chain joins TRBV19 to TRBJ2-7; 10 nucleotides in the junction match TRBD1. The germline V gene (reference sequence) gives CDR1 as LNHDA and CDR2 as SQIVND. Unmatched junction bases come to 8, with V trimmed by 7 bases and J by 5 bases. Measured from the cysteine to the phenylalanine, the CDR3 is 14 residues long. CDR3 DNA only is kept here, 42 bases in frame from base 1.